Following are 15 T cell receptor beta chains from one sample sequenced in a study of cytomegalovirus exposure and HLA in healthy donors. The study ran its PCR with 60 Vbeta and 13 Jbeta primers. Some clones are missing from TCRdb's copy, which holds only in-frame ones; the method was immunoSEQ multiplex PCR. The sample consists of approximately 170,000 clones, 85% of them appearing once. The sequencing input was PBMCs. Every receptor here comes from a boy aged 2-15 years in good health and CMV-seronegative.

The chain is built from TRBV6-5 and TRBJ1-3; D remains unclear. The CDR3 loop spans 15 amino acids. Germline assignment: CDR1 MNHEY and CDR2 SVGAGI. Deletions cut 6 bases from V and 0 bases from J, with 12 bases between. CDR3 nucleotides: TGTGCCAGCAGACCTATTGCCTTCTCTGGAAACACCATATATTTT. The encoded protein is CASRPIAFSGNTIYF.

This rearrangement joins TRBV28 to TRBJ1-2, with D possibly being TRBD1 (5 bases). V lost 10 bases and J lost 4, with 10 bases in between. The CDR3 loop spans 11 amino acids. Germline V CDR1 and CDR2: MDHEN, SYDVKM. The CDR3 here is CATRQFYGYTF. CDR3 DNA: TGTGCCACCCGACAGTTCTATGGCTACACCTTC.

The V call is TRBV13, the J call TRBJ2-5; 7 bases fit TRBD1. CDR3 length equals 15 residues. Per the germline V gene, CDR1 is PRHDT and CDR2 is FYEKMQ (reference sequence). The V and J ends lost 3 bases and 5 bases, in that order; junction bases with no gene match: 9. The CDR3 reads CASSLNQGVRETQYF. For the CDR3, the DNA is TGTGCCAGCAGCTTGAACCAGGGGGTTCGGGAGACCCAGTACTTC.

The chain combines TRBV9 with TRBJ2-3, with D perhaps matching TRBD1 (5 bases). CDR3 length: 16 residues. V was trimmed by 6 bases and J by 0 bases, leaving 17 bases between them. Germline V gene sequence: CDR1 SGDLS, CDR2 YYNGEE. The CDR3 reads CASTPNLDRSTDTQYF. The CDR3 region has the DNA TGTGCCAGCACCCCCAACCTAGACAGAAGCACAGATACGCAGTATTTT.

This clone came up once. The chain links TRBV20-1 to TRBJ1-2; tentative D call: TRBD1 (5 bases). Germline loops: CDR1 DFQATT, CDR2 SNEGSKA (reference sequence). The CDR3 runs 11 residues. Trimming shortened V by 6 bases and J by 8 bases, and 13 bases separated the two germline ends. DNA for the CDR3: TGCAGTGCACGGGGGGGGGAAGGCTACACCTTC. Residues: CSARGGEGYTF.

The chain recombines TRBV2 with TRBJ1-2; D may be TRBD1 (6 bases). Per germline, CDR1 SNHLY and CDR2 FYNNEI. V lost 6 bases to trimming and J lost 5 bases, with 10 bases between them. The CDR3 loop spans 12 amino acids. CDR3: CASSDTGYGYTF. The CDR3 DNA sequence: TGTGCCAGCAGCGACACAGGGTATGGCTACACCTTC.

The V gene is TRBV5-1, the J gene TRBJ2-5, with TRBD2 matching 14 bases. Germline loops: CDR1 SGHRS, CDR2 YFSETQ. The CDR3 covers 16 residues. The V segment lost 2 bases and the J segment 2 bases; nucleotides outside the gene matches: 2. The CDR3 sequence is CASSFRLAGGQETQYF. The CDR3 DNA reads as TGCGCCAGCAGCTTCCGACTAGCGGGAGGGCAAGAGACCCAGTACTTC.

The chain is built from TRBV19 and TRBJ2-1, with 7 bases lining up with TRBD2. Germline CDR1 and CDR2: LNHDA and SQIVND (reference sequence). The trim removed 6 bases at V and 3 bases at J, leaving 8 bases unmatched. This CDR3 contains 15 residues. CDR3 sequence reads: CASSSGAGVYNEQFF. DNA of the CDR3: TGTGCCAGTAGCTCCGGCGCGGGGGTCTACAATGAGCAGTTCTTC.

The chain recombines TRBV10-1 with TRBJ1-3; a possible D gene is TRBD1 (5 bases). The CDR3 spans 15 residues. Trimming removed 0 bases from V and 13 bases from J, with 19 bases in between. Germline values: CDR1 WNHNN, CDR2 SYGVQD (reference sequence). The CDR3 here is CASSESFTGERPIYF. CDR3 DNA: TGCGCCAGCAGTGAGTCTTTCACAGGAGAGCGTCCGATATATTTT.

The rearrangement uses TRBV9 and TRBJ2-2, with D possibly TRBD1 on 5 matching bases. V shed 2 bases and J shed 0 bases, with 8 bases lying between them. Per the germline V gene, CDR1 is SGDLS and CDR2 is YYNGEE. This CDR3 is 15 amino acids long. The CDR3 reads CASSVTATNTGELFF. The DNA of the CDR3 is TGTGCCAGCAGCGTGACAGCTACGAACACCGGGGAGCTGTTTTTT.

The rearrangement joins TRBV6-5 to TRBJ2-1, with a tentative D call TRBD2 (6 bases). The CDR3 loop spans 14 amino acids. The germline gives CDR1 MNHEY, CDR2 SVGAGI. V lost 3 bases and J lost 6, with 12 bases in between. The CDR3 loop reads CASSYQRASNEQFF. For the CDR3, the DNA is TGTGCCAGCAGTTATCAGCGGGCGAGCAATGAGCAGTTCTTC.

This clone was detected once. V usage is TRBV27 and J usage is TRBJ2-7, with D tentatively TRBD1 (6 bases). Trimming took 5 bases from V and 0 from J, leaving 11 bases between them. There are 14 residues in the CDR3. Looked up from germline, CDR1 is MNHEY and CDR2 is SMNVEV (reference sequence). This CDR3 reads CASSRQESSYEQYF. The CDR3 nucleotides are TGTGCCAGCAGTCGACAGGAGAGCTCCTACGAGCAGTACTTC.

This rearrangement joins TRBV4-1 to TRBJ2-1, with D maybe TRBD2 (5 bases). The CDR3 is 13 amino acids. Between the trimmed V and J ends, which lost 4 bases and 7 bases, there was a span of 11 bases. Germline V gives CDR1 MGHRA, CDR2 YSYEKL. CDR3 amino acids: CASSPGSGNEQFF. CDR3 bases: TGCGCCAGCAGCCCTGGATCGGGGAATGAGCAGTTCTTC.

This chain joins TRBV7-9 and TRBJ1-2; D unresolved. The CDR3 is 13 residues long. Germline CDR1 SEHNR, CDR2 FQNEAQ (reference sequence). The ends were cut back, 3 bases at V and 4 bases at J, with 9 bases in the middle. Here the CDR3 DNA reads TGTGCCAGCAGCTTCACAGACCGCTATGGCTACACCTTC. This encodes CASSFTDRYGYTF.

V usage is TRBV6-5 and J usage is TRBJ1-1; weak D call: TRBD1 (5 bases). Germline V gives CDR1 MNHEY, CDR2 SVGAGI. Trimming took off 2 bases at V and 0 bases at J, with 10 bases between the two ends. The CDR3 runs to 15 residues. The CDR3 bases are TGTGCCAGCAGTTACGCGGGACCTATGAACACTGAAGCTTTCTTT. It is translated as CASSYAGPMNTEAFF.